This T cell receptor (beta chain) was obtained from a study of cytomegalovirus exposure and HLA in healthy donors. V was cut by 5 bases and J by 2 bases, with 10 bases left in between. The CDR3 is 13 residues long. Germline-derived CDR1 and CDR2 are PRHDT and FYEKMQ (reference sequence). Regarding this clone: As yet, its antigen is unknown.

General study results and limits: Specific recognition of CMV antigens was confirmed in vitro for a few chains (all CMV-associated).

Amplification used 60 Vbeta primers and 13 Jbeta primers. Here immunoSEQ multiplex PCR was the method, and the copy in TCRdb shows in-frame clones only, minus some. The sample has tens of thousands of clones, just over 70% seen once. The origin of this receptor is a man in his 60s in good health and CMV-seronegative. The chain uses TRBV13 and TRBJ2-7; TRBD2 might be the D (7 bases). Sequenced material: PBMCs. The DNA of the CDR3 is TGTGCCAGCAGCCAGGGGAGGGCCTACGAGCAGTACTTC. Protein sequence: CASSQGRAYEQYF. The whole variable domain, filled in from reference TRBV13 and TRBJ2-7, reads AAGVIQSPRHLIKEKRETATLKCYPIPRHDTVYWYQQGPGQDPQFLISFYEKMQSDKGSIPDRFSAQQFSDYHSELNMSSLELGDSALYFCASSQGRAYEQYFGPGTRLTVT.